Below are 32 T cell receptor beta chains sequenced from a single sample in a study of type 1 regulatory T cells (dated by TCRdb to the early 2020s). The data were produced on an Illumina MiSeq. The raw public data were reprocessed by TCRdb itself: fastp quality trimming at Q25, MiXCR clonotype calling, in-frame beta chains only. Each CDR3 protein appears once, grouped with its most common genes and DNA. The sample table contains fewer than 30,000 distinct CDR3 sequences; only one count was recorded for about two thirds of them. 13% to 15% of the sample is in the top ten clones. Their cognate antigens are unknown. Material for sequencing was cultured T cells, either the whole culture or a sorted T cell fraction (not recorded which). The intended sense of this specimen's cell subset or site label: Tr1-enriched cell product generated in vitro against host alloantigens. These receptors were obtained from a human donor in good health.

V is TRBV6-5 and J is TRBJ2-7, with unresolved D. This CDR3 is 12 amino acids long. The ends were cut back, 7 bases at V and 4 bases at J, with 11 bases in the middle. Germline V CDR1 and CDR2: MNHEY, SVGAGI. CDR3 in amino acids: CASTGRRYEQYF. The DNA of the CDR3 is TGTGCCAGCACCGGGCGGCGGTACGAGCAGTACTTC.

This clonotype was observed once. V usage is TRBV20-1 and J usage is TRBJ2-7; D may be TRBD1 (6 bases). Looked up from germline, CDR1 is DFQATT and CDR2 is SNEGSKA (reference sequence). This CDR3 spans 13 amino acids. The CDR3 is CSFEGDGAYEQYF. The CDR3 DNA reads TGCAGCTTTGAGGGGGACGGAGCCTACGAGCAGTACTTC.

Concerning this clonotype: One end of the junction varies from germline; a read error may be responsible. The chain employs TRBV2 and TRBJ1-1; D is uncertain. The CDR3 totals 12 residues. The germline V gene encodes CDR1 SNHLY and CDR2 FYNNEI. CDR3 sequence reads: CVSSRLNTEAFF. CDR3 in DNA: TGTGTCAGCAGTAGGCTGAACACTGAAGCTTTCTTT.

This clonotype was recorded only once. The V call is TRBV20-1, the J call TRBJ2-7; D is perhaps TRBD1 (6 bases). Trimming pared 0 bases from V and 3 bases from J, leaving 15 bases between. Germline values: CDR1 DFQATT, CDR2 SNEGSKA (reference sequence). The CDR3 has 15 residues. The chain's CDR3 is CSARDQGRGSYEQYF. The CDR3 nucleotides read TGCAGTGCTAGAGATCAGGGGAGAGGCAGCTACGAGCAGTACTTC.

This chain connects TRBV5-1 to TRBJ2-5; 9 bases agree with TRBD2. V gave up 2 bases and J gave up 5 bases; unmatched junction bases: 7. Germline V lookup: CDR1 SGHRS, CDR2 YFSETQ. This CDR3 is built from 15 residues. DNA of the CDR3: TGCGCCAGCAGCTTAGCCGGACTAGCGCGGGAGACCCAGTACTTC. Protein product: CASSLAGLARETQYF.

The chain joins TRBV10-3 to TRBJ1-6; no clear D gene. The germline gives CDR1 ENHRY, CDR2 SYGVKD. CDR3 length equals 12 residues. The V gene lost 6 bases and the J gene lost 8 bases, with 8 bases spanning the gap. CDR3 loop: CAISPSDSPLHF. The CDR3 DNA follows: TGTGCCATCAGCCCCTCGGATTCACCCCTCCACTTT.

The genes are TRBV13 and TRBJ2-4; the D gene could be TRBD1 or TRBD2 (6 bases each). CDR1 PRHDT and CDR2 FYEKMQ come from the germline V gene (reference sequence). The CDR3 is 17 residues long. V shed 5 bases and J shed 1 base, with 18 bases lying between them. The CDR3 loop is CASSKAGGGDAKNIQYF. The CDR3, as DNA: TGTGCCAGCAGCAAAGCCGGAGGGGGAGATGCCAAAAACATTCAGTACTTC.

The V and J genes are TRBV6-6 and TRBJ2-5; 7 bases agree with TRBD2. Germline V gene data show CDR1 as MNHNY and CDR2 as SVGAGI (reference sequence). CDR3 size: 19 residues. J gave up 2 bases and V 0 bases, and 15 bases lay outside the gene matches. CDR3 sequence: CASSYSGGRSFSRQETQYF. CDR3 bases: TGTGCCAGCAGTTACTCGGGGGGGAGAAGCTTCTCTCGTCAAGAGACCCAGTACTTC.

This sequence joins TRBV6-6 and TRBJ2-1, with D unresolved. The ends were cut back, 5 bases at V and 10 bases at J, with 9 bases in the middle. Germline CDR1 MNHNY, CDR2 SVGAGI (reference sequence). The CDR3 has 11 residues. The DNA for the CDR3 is TGTGCCAGCAGTCCCCTTGACGAGCAGTTCTTC. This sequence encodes CASSPLDEQFF.

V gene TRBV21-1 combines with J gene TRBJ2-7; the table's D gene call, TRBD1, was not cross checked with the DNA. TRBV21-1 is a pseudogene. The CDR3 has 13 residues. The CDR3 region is CARTGQSTYEQYF. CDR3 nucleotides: TGTGCCAGAACGGGACAGAGTACGTACGAGCAGTACTTC.

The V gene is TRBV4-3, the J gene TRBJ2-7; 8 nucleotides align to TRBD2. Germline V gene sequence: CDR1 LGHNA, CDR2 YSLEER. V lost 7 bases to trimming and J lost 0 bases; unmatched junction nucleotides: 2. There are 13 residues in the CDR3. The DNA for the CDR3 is TGCGCCAGCAACGGGGGGGACTCCTACGAGCAGTACTTC. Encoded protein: CASNGGDSYEQYF.

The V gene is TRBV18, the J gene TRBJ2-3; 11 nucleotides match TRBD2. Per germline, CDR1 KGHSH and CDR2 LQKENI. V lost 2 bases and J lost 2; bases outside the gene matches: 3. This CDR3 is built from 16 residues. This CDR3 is CASSPTSGGLTDTQYF. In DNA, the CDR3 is TGTGCCAGCTCACCAACTAGCGGGGGACTCACAGATACGCAGTATTTT.

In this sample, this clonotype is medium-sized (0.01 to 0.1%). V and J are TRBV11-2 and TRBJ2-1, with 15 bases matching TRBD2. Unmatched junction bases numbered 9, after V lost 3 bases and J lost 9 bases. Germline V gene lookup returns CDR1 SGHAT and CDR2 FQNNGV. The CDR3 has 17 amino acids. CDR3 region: CASSFQPGTSGGIEQFF. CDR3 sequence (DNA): TGTGCCAGCAGCTTTCAACCTGGGACTAGCGGGGGGATTGAGCAGTTCTTC. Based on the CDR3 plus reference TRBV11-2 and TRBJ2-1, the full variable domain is EAGVAQSPRYKIIEKRQSVAFWCNPISGHATLYWYQQILGQGPKLLIQFQNNGVVDDSQLPKDRFSAERLKGVDSTLKIQPAKLEDSAVYLCASSFQPGTSGGIEQFFGPGTRLTVL.

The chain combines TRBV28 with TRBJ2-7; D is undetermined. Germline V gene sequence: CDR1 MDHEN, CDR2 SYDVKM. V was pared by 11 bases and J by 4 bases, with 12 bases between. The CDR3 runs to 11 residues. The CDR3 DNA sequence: TGTGCCTCCACCTCACCTTACGAGCAGTACTTC. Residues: CASTSPYEQYF.

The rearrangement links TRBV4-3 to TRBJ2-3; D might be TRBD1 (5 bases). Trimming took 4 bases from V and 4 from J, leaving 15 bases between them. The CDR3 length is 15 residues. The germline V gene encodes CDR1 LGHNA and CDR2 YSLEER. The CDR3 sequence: CASSLRVRVADTQYF. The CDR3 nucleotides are TGCGCCAGCAGCCTCCGGGTCAGGGTCGCAGATACGCAGTATTTT.

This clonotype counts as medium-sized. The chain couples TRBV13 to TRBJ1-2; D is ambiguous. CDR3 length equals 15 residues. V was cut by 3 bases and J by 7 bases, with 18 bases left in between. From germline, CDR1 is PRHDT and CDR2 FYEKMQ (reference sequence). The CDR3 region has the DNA TGTGCCAGCAGCTTCGGTGAAGCCCCTGCCGGTGGCTACACCTTC. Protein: CASSFGEAPAGGYTF. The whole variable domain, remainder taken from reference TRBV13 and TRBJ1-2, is AAGVIQSPRHLIKEKRETATLKCYPIPRHDTVYWYQQGPGQDPQFLISFYEKMQSDKGSIPDRFSAQQFSDYHSELNMSSLELGDSALYFCASSFGEAPAGGYTFGSGTRLTVV.

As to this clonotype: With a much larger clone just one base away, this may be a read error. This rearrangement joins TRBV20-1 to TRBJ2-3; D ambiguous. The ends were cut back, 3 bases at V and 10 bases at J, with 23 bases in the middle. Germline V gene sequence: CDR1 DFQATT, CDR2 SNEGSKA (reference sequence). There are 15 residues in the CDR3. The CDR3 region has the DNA TGCAGTGCTAGTGATAGACTGACGCCTATGGATGCGCAGTATTTT. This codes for CSASDRLTPMDAQYF.

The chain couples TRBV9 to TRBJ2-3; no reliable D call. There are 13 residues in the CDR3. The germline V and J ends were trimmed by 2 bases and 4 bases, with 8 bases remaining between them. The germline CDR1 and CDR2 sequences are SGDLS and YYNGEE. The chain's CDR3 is CASSVGPPDTQYF. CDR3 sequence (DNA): TGTGCCAGCAGCGTTGGGCCCCCAGATACGCAGTATTTT.

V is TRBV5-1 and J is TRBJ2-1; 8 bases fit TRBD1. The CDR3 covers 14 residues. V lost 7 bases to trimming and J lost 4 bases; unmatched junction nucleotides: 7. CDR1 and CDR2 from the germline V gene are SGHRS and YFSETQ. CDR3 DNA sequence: TGCGCCAGCTTCGACCAGGGGGCTTACAATGAGCAGTTCTTC. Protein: CASFDQGAYNEQFF.

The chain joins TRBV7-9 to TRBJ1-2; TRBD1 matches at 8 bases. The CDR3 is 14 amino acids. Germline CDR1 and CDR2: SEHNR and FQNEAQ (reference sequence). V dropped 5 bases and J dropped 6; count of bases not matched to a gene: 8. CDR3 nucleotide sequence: TGTGCCAGCAGCCCGAGGACAGGGCTACATGGCTACACCTTC. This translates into CASSPRTGLHGYTF. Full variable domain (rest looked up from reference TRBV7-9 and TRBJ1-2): DTGVSQNPRHKITKRGQNVTFRCDPISEHNRLYWYRQTLGQGPEFLTYFQNEAQLEKSRLLSDRFSAERPKGSFSTLEIQRTEQGDSAMYLCASSPRTGLHGYTFGSGTRLTVV.

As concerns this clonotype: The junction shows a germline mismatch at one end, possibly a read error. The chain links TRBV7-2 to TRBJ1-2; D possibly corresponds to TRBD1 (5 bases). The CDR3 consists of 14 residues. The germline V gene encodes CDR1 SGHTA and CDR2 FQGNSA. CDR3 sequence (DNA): TGTGCCAGCACCTTAGCAGAGGGTAGGGGTGGCTACACCTTC. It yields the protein CASTLAEGRGGYTF.

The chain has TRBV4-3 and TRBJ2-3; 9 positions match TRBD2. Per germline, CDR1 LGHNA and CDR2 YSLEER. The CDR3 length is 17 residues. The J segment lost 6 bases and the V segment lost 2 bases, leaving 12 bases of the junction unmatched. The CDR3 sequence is CASSQSIQRGAPDTQYF. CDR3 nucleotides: TGCGCCAGCAGCCAAAGCATCCAGCGGGGGGCCCCGGATACGCAGTATTTT.

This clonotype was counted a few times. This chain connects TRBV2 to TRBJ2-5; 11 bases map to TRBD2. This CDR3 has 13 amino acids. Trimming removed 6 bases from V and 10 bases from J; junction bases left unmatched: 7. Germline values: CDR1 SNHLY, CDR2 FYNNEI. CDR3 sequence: CASRDSGGVVQYF. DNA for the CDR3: TGTGCCAGCAGGGATAGCGGGGGGGTGGTCCAGTACTTC.

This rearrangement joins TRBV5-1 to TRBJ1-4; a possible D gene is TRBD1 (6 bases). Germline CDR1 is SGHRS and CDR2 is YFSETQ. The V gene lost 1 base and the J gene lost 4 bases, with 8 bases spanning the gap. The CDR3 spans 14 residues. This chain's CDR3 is CASSLTGNNEKLFF. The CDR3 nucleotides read TGCGCCAGCAGCTTGACAGGGAATAATGAAAAACTGTTTTTT.

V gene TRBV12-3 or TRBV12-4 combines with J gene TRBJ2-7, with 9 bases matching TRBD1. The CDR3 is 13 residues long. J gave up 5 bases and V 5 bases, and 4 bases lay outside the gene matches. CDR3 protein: CASSLGDRDEQYF. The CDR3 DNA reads TGTGCCAGCAGTCTAGGGGACAGGGACGAGCAGTACTTC.

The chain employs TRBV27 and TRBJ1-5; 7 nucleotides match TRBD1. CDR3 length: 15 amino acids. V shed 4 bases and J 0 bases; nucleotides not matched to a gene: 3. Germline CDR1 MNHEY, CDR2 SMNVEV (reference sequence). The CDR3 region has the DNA TGTGCCAGCAGTTCCAGGGACAGTAGCAATCAGCCCCAGCATTTT. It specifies CASSSRDSSNQPQHF.

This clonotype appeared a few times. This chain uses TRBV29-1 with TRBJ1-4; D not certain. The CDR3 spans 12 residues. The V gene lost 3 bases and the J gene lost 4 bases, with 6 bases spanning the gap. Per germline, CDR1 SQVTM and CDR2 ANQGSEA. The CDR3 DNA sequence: TGCAGCGTTGAGGGGATTAATGAAAAACTGTTTTTT. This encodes CSVEGINEKLFF.

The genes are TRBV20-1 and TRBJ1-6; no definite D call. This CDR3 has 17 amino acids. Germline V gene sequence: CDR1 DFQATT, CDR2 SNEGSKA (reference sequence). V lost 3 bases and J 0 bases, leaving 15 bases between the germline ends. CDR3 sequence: CSARRGSFRSYNSPLHF. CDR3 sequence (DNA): TGCAGTGCTAGGCGGGGAAGTTTTCGCTCCTATAATTCACCCCTCCACTTT.

The CDR3 DNA is TGTGCCAGCAGCTACAGGACAGGGTCGGATGAGCAGTTCTTC. Translation: CASSYRTGSDEQFF. The V gene is TRBV7-9, the J gene TRBJ2-1, with 8 bases that match TRBD1. The CDR3 totals 14 residues. V lost 4 bases, J lost 8 bases, and 7 bases stayed unmatched. The germline V gene encodes CDR1 SEHNR and CDR2 FQNEAQ (reference sequence). The complete variable domain, with remaining parts taken from reference TRBV7-9 and TRBJ2-1, reads DTGVSQNPRHKITKRGQNVTFRCDPISEHNRLYWYRQTLGQGPEFLTYFQNEAQLEKSRLLSDRFSAERPKGSFSTLEIQRTEQGDSAMYLCASSYRTGSDEQFFGPGTRLTVL.

The CDR3 DNA reads TGTGCCAGCGGTAAAGACAGGGTGTCCTACAATGAGCAGTTCTTC. Translated, it gives CASGKDRVSYNEQFF. J is TRBJ2-1 and V is TRBV6-1, with 7 bases matching TRBD1. Germline trimming cut 8 bases from V and 1 base from J; bases unmatched to any gene: 8. This CDR3 has 15 amino acids. Germline values: CDR1 MNHNS, CDR2 SASEGT.

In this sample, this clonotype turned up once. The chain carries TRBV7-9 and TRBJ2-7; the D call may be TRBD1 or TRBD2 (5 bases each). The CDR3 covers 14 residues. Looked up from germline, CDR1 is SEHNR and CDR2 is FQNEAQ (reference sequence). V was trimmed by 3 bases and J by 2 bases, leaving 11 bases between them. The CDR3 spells CASSLREGPYEQYF. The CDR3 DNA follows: TGTGCCAGCAGCTTGCGTGAGGGACCCTACGAGCAGTACTTC.

The DNA for the CDR3 is TGTGCCAGCTCACCAGGCCTCTCTGGAAACACCATATATTTT. Encoded protein: CASSPGLSGNTIYF. The rearrangement uses TRBV18 and TRBJ1-3; D is uncertain. The length of the CDR3 is 14 residues. The germline V gene encodes CDR1 KGHSH and CDR2 LQKENI. Trimming removed 2 bases at V and 0 bases at J, with 5 bases between.